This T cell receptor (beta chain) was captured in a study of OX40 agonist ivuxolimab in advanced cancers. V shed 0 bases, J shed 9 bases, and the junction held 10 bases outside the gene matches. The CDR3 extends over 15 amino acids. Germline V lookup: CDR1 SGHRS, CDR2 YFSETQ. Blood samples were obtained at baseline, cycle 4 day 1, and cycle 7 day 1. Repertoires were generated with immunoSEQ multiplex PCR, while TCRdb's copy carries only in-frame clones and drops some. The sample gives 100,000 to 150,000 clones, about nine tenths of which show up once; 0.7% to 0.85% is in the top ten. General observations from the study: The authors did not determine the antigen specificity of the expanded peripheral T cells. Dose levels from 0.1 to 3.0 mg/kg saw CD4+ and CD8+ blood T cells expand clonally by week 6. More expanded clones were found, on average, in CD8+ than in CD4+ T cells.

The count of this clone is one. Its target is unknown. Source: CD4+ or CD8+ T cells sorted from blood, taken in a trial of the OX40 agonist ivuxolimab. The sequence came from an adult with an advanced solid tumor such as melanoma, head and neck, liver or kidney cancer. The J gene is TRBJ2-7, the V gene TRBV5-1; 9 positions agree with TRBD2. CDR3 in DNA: TGCGCCAGCAGCTTGGCCGGGATAGCGGGAGCGCGGCAGTACTTC. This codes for CASSLAGIAGARQYF.